The sequence of this T cell receptor beta chain was determined in a study of tumor and adjacent non-tumor tissue in lung cancer. Study background: There were 11 to 13 adenocarcinoma, a couple of squamous cell carcinoma and 1 small cell lung cancer cases.

A modified ARM-PCR protocol with three rounds of nested PCR amplified TCRbeta. TCRdb reprocessed the multiplex PCR reads via MiXCR and lists one record per CDR3 protein. Of around 210,000 distinct CDR3 sequences in the sample, 60% to 75% are singletons; the top ten hold under 30%. The length of the CDR3 is 15 residues. Germline V gene lookup returns CDR1 SGHKS and CDR2 YYEKEE (reference sequence). Study results and limitations: Tumor TCR diversity, when higher, was linked to shorter survival. Top 100 clones took a larger repertoire share in normal lung.

Worth noting for this clonotype: Its matching antigen is unknown. A junction boundary mismatches the germline segment, possibly from a read error.

No cell sorting was done before RNA was extracted from the tissue. This receptor was obtained from a man aged 55 to 69 with non-small cell lung cancer. The rearrangement links TRBV5-5 to TRBJ2-3; D perhaps matches TRBD2 (6 bases). Sequencing was done on a sample of lung tumor tissue. In DNA, the CDR3 is TGTACCAGCGGTCGGTCCGGGGGTAGCACAGATACGCAGTATTTT. It encodes CTSGRSGGSTDTQYF.